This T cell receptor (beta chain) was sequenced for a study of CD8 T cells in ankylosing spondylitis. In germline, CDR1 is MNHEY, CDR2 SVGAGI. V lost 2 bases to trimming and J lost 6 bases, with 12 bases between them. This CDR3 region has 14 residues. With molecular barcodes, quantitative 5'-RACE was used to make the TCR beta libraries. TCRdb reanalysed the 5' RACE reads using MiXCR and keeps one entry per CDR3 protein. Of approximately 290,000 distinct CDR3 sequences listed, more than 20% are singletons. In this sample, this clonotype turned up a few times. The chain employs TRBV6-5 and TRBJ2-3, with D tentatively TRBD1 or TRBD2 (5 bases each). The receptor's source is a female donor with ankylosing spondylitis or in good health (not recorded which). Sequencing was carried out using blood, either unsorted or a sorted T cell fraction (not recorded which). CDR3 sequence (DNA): TGTGCCAGCAGTTACCGGCGGTGGGGGGATACGCAGTATTTT. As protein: CASSYRRWGDTQYF.